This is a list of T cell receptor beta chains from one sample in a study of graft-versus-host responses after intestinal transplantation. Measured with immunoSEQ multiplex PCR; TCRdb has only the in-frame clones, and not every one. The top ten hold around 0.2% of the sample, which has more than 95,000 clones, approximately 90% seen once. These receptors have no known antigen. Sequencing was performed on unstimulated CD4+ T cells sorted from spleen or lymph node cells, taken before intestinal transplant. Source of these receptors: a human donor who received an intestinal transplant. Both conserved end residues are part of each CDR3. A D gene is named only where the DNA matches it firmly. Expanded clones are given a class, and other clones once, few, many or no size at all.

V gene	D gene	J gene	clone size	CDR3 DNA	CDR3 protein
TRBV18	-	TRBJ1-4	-	TGTGCCAGCTCACCACCGGAGGAGATAAAACTGTTTTTT	CASSPPEEIKLFF
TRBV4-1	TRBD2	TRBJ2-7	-	TGCGCCAGCAGGGCGACTAGCGGGGGATACGAGCAGTACTTC	CASRATSGGYEQYF
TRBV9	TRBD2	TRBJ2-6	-	TGTGCCAGCAGCGTCTCGGGACTAGCGGTCGGGGCCAACGTCCTGACTTTC	CASSVSGLAVGANVLTF
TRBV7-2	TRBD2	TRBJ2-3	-	TGTGCCAGCAGCGCCTCTAGCGGGGGGGCAGATACGCAGTATTTT	CASSASSGGADTQYF
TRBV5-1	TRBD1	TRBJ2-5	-	TGCGCCAGCAGCTTGGCCCCGGGACAGGGGGCGGGCGGAGAGACCCAGTACTTC	CASSLAPGQGAGGETQYF
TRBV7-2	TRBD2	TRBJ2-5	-	TGTGCCAGCAGCTCGACTAGCGGGCCTCGAGGAGAGACCCAGTACTTC	CASSSTSGPRGETQYF
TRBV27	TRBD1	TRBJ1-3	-	TGTGCCAGCAGTTTAAACAGGGGTAACACCATATATTTT	CASSLNRGNTIYF
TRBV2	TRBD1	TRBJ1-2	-	TGTGCCAGCAGTGAAACAGGGGGCTGGGCCTTC	CASSETGGWAF
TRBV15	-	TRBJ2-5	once	TGTGCCACCAGCACCTCCAGAGGGGGTCTCCAAGAGACCCAGTACTTC	CATSTSRGGLQETQYF
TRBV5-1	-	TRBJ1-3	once	TGCGCCAGCAGCTTAACCCCCGGACAGGGAAACACCATATATTTT	CASSLTPGQGNTIYF